This TCR beta chain was identified during a study of T cells in Graves' hyperthyroidism and ophthalmopathy. Overall study findings and caveats: Stable hyperthyroidism was told apart from ophthalmopathy by a model built on 13 V-J features. Most clonotypes expanded in the thyroid (above 0.001) were also present in blood.

From RNA transcripts, TCR beta CDR3 regions were amplified. The HTBI set primed first-round TCR CDR3 RT-PCR. TCRdb re-derived calls from the multiplex PCR reads in MiXCR, one entry per CDR3 protein. The sample carries roughly 580,000 distinct CDR3 sequences, over 11% recorded once. This clonotype was counted only a few times. What it recognizes is unknown. Diagnostic decisions used clinical symptoms, serum thyroxine and TRAb, thyroid ultrasound and orbital computed tomography. Preceding any ophthalmopathy symptoms, the blood sample dates from first hyperthyroidism diagnosis. The TCR was taken from a woman in her twenties or thirties with Graves' hyperthyroidism that later progressed to Graves' ophthalmopathy. The specimen sequenced was blood.

CDR3 amino acids: CASSEPNRYSYEQYF. As DNA, the CDR3 is TGCGCCAGCAGTGAGCCGAACAGGTACTCCTACGAGCAGTACTTC. V and J are TRBV10-2 and TRBJ2-7; maybe TRBD1 (5 bases). Germline V gene sequence: CDR1 WSHSY, CDR2 SAAADI. V gave up 2 bases and J gave up 0 bases, with 11 bases separating them. The CDR3 has 15 residues.